This TCR beta chain was captured in a study of identical twins. Study-wide results and limits: Researchers reported weaker excess twin sharing in beta out-of-frame sequences. Clonotypes of the beta chain that were abundant in cord blood carried fewer insertions (memory repertoires showed none). Zero-insertion analyses might be partly confounded by invariant T cells like MAIT and iNKT.

To note about this clonotype: The antigen is unknown. A much larger clonotype is one base distant, so this may be a read error.

In germline, CDR1 is LGHDT, CDR2 YNNKEL (reference sequence). This CDR3 contains 17 residues. Template switching added a universal primer binding site, and final cDNA carried unique molecular identifiers. TCRdb reprocessed the 5' RACE reads with MiXCR, giving one entry per CDR3 protein. The sample lists 550,000 to 800,000 distinct CDR3 sequences, less than 9% seen once, with 1.6% in the top ten. The data also belong to a second study, concerning yellow fever vaccine responses in identical twins.

The source material was PBMCs. V usage is TRBV3-1 and J usage is TRBJ2-2; 10 bases line up with TRBD2. The origin of this receptor is a woman under 30 in good health. Written as DNA, the CDR3 is TGTGCCAGCAGCCAAGAATTGACTAGCGGGCCGACCGGGAAGCTGTTTTTT. Protein sequence: CASSQELTSGPTGKLFF.